A single sample is the source of the 32 T cell receptor beta chains below, sequenced in a study of blood T cell repertoires in COVID-19. TCRdb keeps only in-frame clones here, not all; method: immunoSEQ multiplex PCR. The sample includes approximately 170,000 clones, roughly 90% of them seen just once. The sequencing input was peripheral blood. These receptors all come from a man aged 55-75 years with acute or convalescent COVID-19.

The chain recombines TRBV7-8 with TRBJ2-1; TRBD1 aligns across 7 bases. There are 15 residues in the CDR3. The trim removed 5 bases at V and 2 bases at J, leaving 6 bases unmatched. Germline CDR1 SGHVS, CDR2 FQNEAQ. The CDR3 DNA reads as TGTGCCAGCAGCGAACCCGGGACAGCCTACAATGAGCAGTTCTTC. Protein product: CASSEPGTAYNEQFF.

This chain joins TRBV3-1 (or the pseudogene TRBV3-2) and TRBJ2-2, with TRBD2 matching over 12 bases. The CDR3 extends over 18 amino acids. Trimming cost V 1 base and J 4 bases; bases outside gene matches: 7. Germline values: CDR1 LGHDT, CDR2 YNNKEL (reference sequence). In DNA, the CDR3 is TGTGCCAGCAGCCAAGGCCTAGCGGGAGGGCCGGGCACCGGGGAGCTGTTTTTT. Residues: CASSQGLAGGPGTGELFF.

The CDR3 DNA sequence: TGCGCCAGCAGCTTGGACAGGAGATACAATGAGCAGTTCTTC. Protein: CASSLDRRYNEQFF. This sequence joins TRBV5-1 and TRBJ2-1; a possible D gene is TRBD1 (5 bases). V was clipped by 0 bases and J by 4 bases, with 8 bases between them. The CDR3 covers 14 residues. CDR1 and CDR2 (germline): SGHRS, YFSETQ. The full variable domain, its missing parts supplied by reference TRBV5-1 and TRBJ2-1, is KAGVTQTPRYLIKTRGQQVTLSCSPISGHRSVSWYQQTPGQGLQFLFEYFSETQRNKGNFPGRFSGRQFSNSRSEMNVSTLELGDSALYLCASSLDRRYNEQFFGPGTRLTVL.

CDR3 bases: TGTGCCAGTAGTTTAGCCCAGGGGGCGGCAGGGGACACCGGGGAGCTGTTTTTT. It yields the protein CASSLAQGAAGDTGELFF. The gene calls are TRBV19 and TRBJ2-2; 8 bases line up with TRBD1. V was clipped by 5 bases and J by 3 bases; unmatched bases: 14. From germline, CDR1 is LNHDA and CDR2 SQIVND (reference sequence). The CDR3 totals 18 residues.

This chain links TRBV5-4 with TRBJ2-5; D is undetermined. The V gene lost 0 bases and the J gene lost 5 bases, with 8 bases spanning the gap. CDR1 and CDR2 from the germline V gene are SGHNT and YYREEE (reference sequence). The CDR3 runs 13 residues. The CDR3 DNA reads TGTGCCAGCAGCTTGGGGCCCCACGAGACCCAGTACTTC. Its translation is CASSLGPHETQYF.

The chain is built from TRBV19 and TRBJ1-3, with 9 nucleotides matching TRBD1. Germline V gene data show CDR1 as LNHDA and CDR2 as SQIVND (reference sequence). This CDR3 contains 16 residues. After removal of 7 bases from V and 1 base from J, the junction contained 8 bases not matched to a gene. CDR3 region: CASTLAGTGSGNTIYF. The CDR3 region has the DNA TGTGCCAGTACCTTAGCCGGGACAGGGTCTGGAAACACCATATATTTT.

The chain couples TRBV18 to TRBJ1-4; the match to TRBD1 covers 10 bases. The CDR3 is 16 residues long. The germline V gene has CDR1 KGHSH and CDR2 LQKENI. After removal of 5 bases from V and 7 bases from J, the junction contained 10 bases not matched to a gene. For the CDR3, the DNA is TGTGCCAGCTCATCGTCAGCCAGGGACAGGGGTGAAAAACTGTTTTTT. Translating it yields CASSSSARDRGEKLFF.

V and J are TRBV5-4 and TRBJ1-1; D call uncertain. This CDR3 region has 14 residues. Germline V gives CDR1 SGHNT, CDR2 YYREEE (reference sequence). V lost 4 bases, J lost 5 bases, and 15 bases lay in between. The CDR3 here is CASSPERSLTEAFF. The CDR3 nucleotides are TGTGCCAGCAGCCCGGAGAGGAGTCTGACTGAAGCTTTCTTT.

This chain connects TRBV7-9 to TRBJ2-7, with D maybe TRBD1 (5 bases). Trimming stripped 6 bases from V and 2 bases from J, with 14 bases between. The CDR3 contains 14 residues. From germline, CDR1 is SEHNR and CDR2 FQNEAQ (reference sequence). The CDR3 protein is CASSSSGPPYEQYF. The CDR3 DNA is TGTGCCAGCAGTAGCTCAGGGCCCCCCTACGAGCAGTACTTC.

The chain uses TRBV7-9 and TRBJ2-2, with 10 bases lining up with TRBD1. V lost 6 bases, J lost 7 bases, and 17 bases stayed unmatched. Germline CDR1 is SEHNR and CDR2 is FQNEAQ (reference sequence). This CDR3 spans 18 amino acids. In DNA form, the CDR3 reads TGTGCCAGCAGGCCCGGGACAGGGGCCACCAGCGGGGTCGGGGAGCTGTTTTTT. This encodes CASRPGTGATSGVGELFF.

The CDR3 nucleotides read TGTGCCAGCTCCCTACCGGGACTAGCGGGAGAGGGAGATACGCAGTATTTT. As protein: CASSLPGLAGEGDTQYF. The chain has TRBV18 and TRBJ2-3, with 14 positions matching TRBD2. The CDR3 loop spans 17 amino acids. Germline values: CDR1 KGHSH, CDR2 LQKENI. The V and J ends lost 6 bases and 5 bases, in that order; junction bases with no gene match: 10.

The chain employs TRBV7-9 and TRBJ2-7; maybe TRBD1 (5 bases). With 0 bases removed from V and 7 bases from J, the gap between germline ends came to 10 bases. In germline, CDR1 is SEHNR, CDR2 FQNEAQ (reference sequence). This CDR3 comprises 13 residues. Here the CDR3 DNA reads TGTGCCAGCAGCTTAGCAGGGGTTGGTGAGCAGTACGTC. Its translation: CASSLAGVGEQYV.

This chain links TRBV6-5 with TRBJ1-2; the D gene is possibly TRBD1 (6 bases). The germline V and J ends were trimmed by 7 bases and 0 bases, with 15 bases remaining between them. Germline-derived CDR1 and CDR2 are MNHEY and SVGAGI. The CDR3 is 15 amino acids. CDR3 residues: CASTTGGTTNYGYTF. In nucleotides, the CDR3 is TGTGCCAGCACTACGGGGGGCACAACTAACTATGGCTACACCTTC.

V is TRBV12-2 and J is TRBJ2-7; TRBD2, the table's D call, lacks a check against the DNA. TRBV12-2 is a listed pseudogene. This CDR3 region has 18 residues. The CDR3 reads CASRSSSRETDTPYEQYV. The CDR3 DNA reads TGTGCAAGTCGCTCATCCAGCCGGGAGACAGATACGCCTTACGAGCAGTACGTC.

This clone occurred once. This chain joins TRBV14 and TRBJ1-6, with 8 bases identical to TRBD1. V lost 1 base and J lost 9; bases outside the gene matches: 5. Germline V lookup: CDR1 SGHDN, CDR2 FVKESK. This CDR3 is built from 15 residues. The CDR3 sequence is CASSQGTGIGSPLHF. The CDR3 DNA is TGTGCCAGCAGCCAAGGGACAGGGATTGGTTCACCCCTCCACTTT.

The chain has TRBV4-2 and TRBJ1-3; possibly TRBD1 for D (6 bases). Germline CDR1 reads LGHNA; CDR2 reads YNFKEQ. CDR3 size: 16 residues. Trimming took 1 base from V and 3 from J, leaving 13 bases between them. The DNA of the CDR3 is TGTGCCAGCAGCCAAGGACAGGTCCTTGGTGGAAACACCATATATTTT. Its protein product is CASSQGQVLGGNTIYF.

This chain uses TRBV18 with TRBJ1-2; the D is unclear. Germline V gene data show CDR1 as KGHSH and CDR2 as LQKENI. This CDR3 contains 16 residues. V lost 2 bases and J 2 bases, leaving 15 bases between the germline ends. The CDR3 here is CASSPMADSRNYGYTF. The CDR3 DNA follows: TGTGCCAGCTCACCAATGGCCGACTCGCGGAACTATGGCTACACCTTC. The whole variable domain, remainder taken from reference TRBV18 and TRBJ1-2, is NAGVMQNPRHLVRRRGQEARLRCSPMKGHSHVYWYRQLPEEGLKFMVYLQKENIIDESGMPKERFSAEFPKEGPSILRIQQVVRGDSAAYFCASSPMADSRNYGYTFGSGTRLTVV.

This chain uses TRBV2 with TRBJ2-3, with TRBD1 identical over 10 bases. Germline CDR1 reads SNHLY; CDR2 reads FYNNEI. CDR3 size: 14 residues. J was trimmed by 4 bases and V by 11 bases; bases with no gene match: 9. In DNA form, the CDR3 reads TGTGCCGGCAACCGGGACAGGGGCTCAGATACGCAGTATTTT. Amino acid sequence: CAGNRDRGSDTQYF.

V is TRBV27 and J is TRBJ2-1; D uncertain. The CDR3 has 15 residues. Looked up from germline, CDR1 is MNHEY and CDR2 is SMNVEV (reference sequence). Trimming cost V 3 bases and J 0 bases, with 9 bases left between them. The CDR3 nucleotides read TGTGCCAGCAGTTTGTCTTCCAGCTCCTACAATGAGCAGTTCTTC. It is translated as CASSLSSSSYNEQFF.

The chain recombines TRBV18 with TRBJ1-4; weak D call: TRBD1 (6 bases). Germline assignment: CDR1 KGHSH and CDR2 LQKENI. V was pared by 3 bases and J by 4 bases, with 9 bases between. The CDR3 loop spans 14 amino acids. CDR3 in DNA: TGTGCCAGCTCACCGGACAGACGTAATGAAAAACTGTTTTTT. It translates to CASSPDRRNEKLFF.

The rearrangement joins TRBV6-5 to TRBJ1-2, with D possibly matching TRBD1 (6 bases). Germline lookup yields CDR1 MNHEY and CDR2 SVGAGI. This CDR3 is 15 amino acids long. The germline V and J ends were trimmed by 0 bases and 7 bases, with 15 bases remaining between them. CDR3 loop: CASSYSPQGTAGYTF. The CDR3 DNA sequence: TGTGCCAGCAGTTACTCCCCACAGGGTACCGCTGGCTACACCTTC.

The gene calls are TRBV29-1 and TRBJ2-2; D gene uncertain. Looked up from germline, CDR1 is SQVTM and CDR2 is ANQGSEA. The CDR3 spans 13 residues. Trimming removed 7 bases from V and 2 bases from J, with 11 bases in between. For the CDR3, the DNA is TGCAGCGGGTGGGCACCTAACACCGGGGAGCTGTTTTTT. It is translated as CSGWAPNTGELFF.

The chain links TRBV7-8 to TRBJ2-7; tentative D call: TRBD1 (6 bases). This CDR3 contains 15 residues. CDR1 SGHVS and CDR2 FQNEAQ come from the germline V gene. V gave up 3 bases and J gave up 0 bases, with 12 bases separating them. The CDR3 region is CASSFWGLDSYEQYF. The CDR3 DNA follows: TGTGCCAGCAGCTTTTGGGGGCTTGACTCCTACGAGCAGTACTTC.

The gene calls are TRBV6-1 and TRBJ2-7; D is perhaps TRBD2 (6 bases). The V end lost 1 base, the J end lost 6 bases, and 10 bases lay between the germline ends. CDR1 is MNHNS, CDR2 SASEGT, per germline. The CDR3 covers 13 residues. Here the CDR3 reads CASSEDKGGEQYF. The CDR3 nucleotides read TGTGCCAGCAGTGAAGACAAGGGAGGCGAGCAGTACTTC.

This clone has just a few counts. The CDR3: CASRQGTNTGELFF. The CDR3 region has the DNA TGTGCCAGCAGGCAGGGTACGAACACCGGGGAGCTGTTTTTT. V and J are TRBV6-5 and TRBJ2-2, with a weak D call TRBD1 (5 bases). V shed 6 bases and J shed 0 bases, with 8 bases lying between them. Germline V gene data show CDR1 as MNHEY and CDR2 as SVGAGI. The CDR3 is 14 amino acids.

This sequence joins TRBV6-5 and TRBJ1-1; D gene ambiguous. V lost 6 bases, J lost 0 bases, and 5 bases lay in between. CDR1 and CDR2 from the germline V gene are MNHEY and SVGAGI. This CDR3 is built from 12 residues. The CDR3 DNA reads TGTGCCAGCAGCAGATTGAACACTGAAGCTTTCTTT. It codes for CASSRLNTEAFF.

V and J are TRBV7-2 and TRBJ1-2; the D gene is possibly TRBD1 (5 bases). Deletions cut 2 bases from V and 0 bases from J, with 7 bases between. Germline lookup yields CDR1 SGHTA and CDR2 FQGNSA. The CDR3 totals 14 residues. This CDR3 is CASSLKGANYGYTF. The CDR3 DNA sequence: TGTGCCAGCAGCTTAAAAGGGGCTAACTATGGCTACACCTTC.

The gene calls are TRBV30 and TRBJ2-7; no definite D call. Germline V gene sequence: CDR1 GTSNPN, CDR2 SVGIG (reference sequence). This CDR3 has 11 residues. Deletions cut 2 bases from V and 1 base from J, with 3 bases between. CDR3 bases: TGTGCCTGGAGTCTATCCTACGAGCAGTACTTC. Protein product: CAWSLSYEQYF. The whole variable domain, filled in from reference TRBV30 and TRBJ2-7, reads SQTIHQWPATLVQPVGSPLSLECTVEGTSNPNLYWYRQAAGRGLQLLFYSVGIGQISSEVPQNLSASRPQDRQFILSSKKLLLSDSGFYLCAWSLSYEQYFGPGTRLTVT.

This chain connects TRBV6-5 to TRBJ1-1, with D possibly TRBD1 on 5 matching bases. V lost 2 bases to trimming and J lost 0 bases, with 13 bases between them. The CDR3 spans 16 residues. The V gene's germline CDR1 is MNHEY and CDR2 SVGAGI. The CDR3: CASSYKGRGMNTEAFF. CDR3 in DNA: TGTGCCAGCAGTTACAAGGGGCGGGGGATGAACACTGAAGCTTTCTTT.

This clone was picked up many times. The CDR3 reads CASSGGQGDNSPLHF. The CDR3 region has the DNA TGTGCCAGCAGCGGCGGACAGGGGGACAATTCACCCCTCCACTTT. The V gene is TRBV5-4, the J gene TRBJ1-6; 10 nucleotides agree with TRBD1. The CDR3 loop spans 15 amino acids. CDR1 SGHNT and CDR2 YYREEE come from the germline V gene (reference sequence). With 4 bases clipped from V and 7 bases from J, the junction kept 5 bases outside the gene matches.

This clone was counted a few times. V is TRBV27 and J is TRBJ2-4; TRBD1 is a possible D gene (6 bases). CDR1 is MNHEY, CDR2 SMNVEV, per germline (reference sequence). The CDR3 contains 14 residues. The germline V and J ends were trimmed by 1 base and 8 bases, with 12 bases remaining between them. CDR3 sequence (DNA): TGTGCCAGCAGTTTATGGGGCAGGGGTGACATTCAGTACTTC. Protein sequence: CASSLWGRGDIQYF.

The chain combines TRBV11-1 with TRBJ2-3, with D unresolved. Germline CDR1 is SGHAT and CDR2 is FQDESV (reference sequence). The germline V and J ends were trimmed by 1 base and 0 bases, with 5 bases remaining between them. The CDR3 totals 14 residues. The DNA for the CDR3 is TGTGCCAGCAGCTTAGATACTAGCACAGATACGCAGTATTTT. Residues: CASSLDTSTDTQYF.